This note documents a single T cell receptor (beta chain) sequence. Antigen: not known. These data originate in a study of CD8+ T cells in alopecia areata. Study context: Each day, treated patients took oral tofacitinib twice, at 5 to 10 mg per dose.

Study-level results: Persistence of many expanded lesional clones was seen in scalp and blood during tofacitinib. Because of a solitary nonresponder, the connection of baseline CD8+ expansion to response stays uncertain.

Described treatment: oral pan-JAK inhibitor, 5-10 mg twice daily. Lesional scalp punch biopsies and peripheral blood came from alopecia areata patients. CDR3 length: 16 residues. The V gene end was trimmed by 5 bases and the J gene end by 4 bases; junction bases not matched to a gene: 12. The V gene's germline CDR1 is SGHDN and CDR2 FVKESK. Extracted RNA was reverse transcribed into cDNA, the sequencing template. This table comes from immunoSEQ multiplex PCR, and its TCRdb copy is limited to in-frame clones, with some not included. The data contain about 190,000 clones, 45% to 75% of them singletons. This material consisted of CD4+ T cells sorted from blood, taken at week 4, from a patient treated with tofacitinib. The source is a human donor with alopecia areata. This rearrangement joins TRBV14 to TRBJ2-7, with TRBD2 matching 9 bases. This chain's CDR3 is CASSSYTGTSLYEQYF. CDR3 nucleotides: TGTGCCAGCAGCTCCTACACCGGGACTAGCCTATACGAGCAGTACTTC. Based on the CDR3 plus reference TRBV14 and TRBJ2-7, the full variable domain is EAGVTQFPSHSVIEKGQTVTLRCDPISGHDNLYWYRRVMGKEIKFLLHFVKESKQDESGMPNNRFLAERTGGTYSTLKVQPAELEDSGVYFCASSSYTGTSLYEQYFGPGTRLTVT.